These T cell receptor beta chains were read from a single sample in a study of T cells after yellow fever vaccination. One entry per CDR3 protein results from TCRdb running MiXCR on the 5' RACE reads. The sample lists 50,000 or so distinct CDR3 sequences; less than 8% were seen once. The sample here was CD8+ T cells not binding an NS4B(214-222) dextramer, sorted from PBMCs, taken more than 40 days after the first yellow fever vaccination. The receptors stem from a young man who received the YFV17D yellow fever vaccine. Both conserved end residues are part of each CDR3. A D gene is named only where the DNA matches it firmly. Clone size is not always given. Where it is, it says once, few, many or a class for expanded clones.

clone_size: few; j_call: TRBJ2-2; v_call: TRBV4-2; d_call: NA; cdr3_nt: TGTGCCAGCAGCCAAGATACATCCAACACCGGGGAGCTGTTTTTT; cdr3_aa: CASSQDTSNTGELFF
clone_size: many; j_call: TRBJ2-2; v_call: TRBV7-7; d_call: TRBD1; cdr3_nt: TGTGCCAGCAGCTTAGCCGACTGGGGACAGAAGGAAGCCGGGGAGCTGTTTTTT; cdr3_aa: CASSLADWGQKEAGELFF
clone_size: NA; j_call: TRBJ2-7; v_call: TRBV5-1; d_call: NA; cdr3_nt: TGCGCCAGCAGCTTTCTCCCCTCCTACGAGCAGTACTTC; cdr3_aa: CASSFLPSYEQYF
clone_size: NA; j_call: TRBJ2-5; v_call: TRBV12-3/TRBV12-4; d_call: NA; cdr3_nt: TGTGCCAGCAGATTAGATGGGACGGGGTACCAAGAGACCCAGTACTTC; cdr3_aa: CASRLDGTGYQETQYF
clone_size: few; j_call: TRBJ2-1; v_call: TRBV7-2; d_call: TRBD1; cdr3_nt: TGTGCCAGCAGCGACCGGGACAGGGTATTGAATGAGCAGTTCTTC; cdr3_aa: CASSDRDRVLNEQFF
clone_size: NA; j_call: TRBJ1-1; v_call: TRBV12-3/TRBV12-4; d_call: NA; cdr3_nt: TGTGCCAGCAGTTTAATACATGTGAACACTGAAGCTTTCTTT; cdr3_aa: CASSLIHVNTEAFF
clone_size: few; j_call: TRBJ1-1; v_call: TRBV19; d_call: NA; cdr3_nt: TGTGCCAGTAGTCCCCTCCAGGGGCTGAACACTGAAGCTTTCTTT; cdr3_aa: CASSPLQGLNTEAFF
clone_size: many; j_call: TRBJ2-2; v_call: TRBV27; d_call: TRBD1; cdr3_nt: TGTGCCAGCAGTTTGGGGACAGCGACCGGGGAGCTGTTTTTT; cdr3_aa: CASSLGTATGELFF
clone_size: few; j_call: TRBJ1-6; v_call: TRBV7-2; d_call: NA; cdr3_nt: TGTGCCAGCAGCTTAGTGAGCCCCTATAATTCACCCCTCCACTTT; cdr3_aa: CASSLVSPYNSPLHF
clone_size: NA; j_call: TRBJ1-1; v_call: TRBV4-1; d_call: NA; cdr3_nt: TGCGCCAGCAGCCAAGTGGGAGGGGGGGACACTGAAGCTTTCTTT; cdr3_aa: CASSQVGGGDTEAFF
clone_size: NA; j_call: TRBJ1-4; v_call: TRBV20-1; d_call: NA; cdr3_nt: TGCAGTGCTAGAGAGGTCAAAAAACTGTTTTTT; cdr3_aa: CSAREVKKLFF
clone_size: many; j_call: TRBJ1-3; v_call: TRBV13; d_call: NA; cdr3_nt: TGTGCCAGCAGCTTAGAAGGGGCCCGAAACACCATATATTTT; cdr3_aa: CASSLEGARNTIYF
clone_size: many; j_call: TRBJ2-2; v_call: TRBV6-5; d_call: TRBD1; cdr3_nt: TGTGCCAGCAGTTACGAAGGGGGCAGTGACACCGGGGAGCTGTTTTTT; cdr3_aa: CASSYEGGSDTGELFF
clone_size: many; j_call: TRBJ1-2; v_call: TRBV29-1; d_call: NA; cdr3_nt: TGCAGCGTGCGCCACCCGGGGAAGGGCTACACCTTC; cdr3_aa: CSVRHPGKGYTF
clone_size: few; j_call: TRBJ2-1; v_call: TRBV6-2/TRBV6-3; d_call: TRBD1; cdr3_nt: TGTGCCAGCAGTTACCCGGACAGGGCGACGGGTGGTGAGCAGTTCTTC; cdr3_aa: CASSYPDRATGGEQFF
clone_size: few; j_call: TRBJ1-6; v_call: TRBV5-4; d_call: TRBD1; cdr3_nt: TGTGCCAGCAGCACACCCGGGACAGATAATTCACCCCTCCACTTT; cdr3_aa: CASSTPGTDNSPLHF
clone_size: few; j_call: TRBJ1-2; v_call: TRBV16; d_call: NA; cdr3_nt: TGTGCCAGCAGCCAATCGCGGACAGCGACTTATTTTGGCTACACCTTC; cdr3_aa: CASSQSRTATYFGYTF
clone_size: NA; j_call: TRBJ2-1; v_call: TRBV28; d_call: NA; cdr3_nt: TGTGCCAGCAGTTTATCCGGACCAAGCTCCTACAATGAGCAGTTCTTC; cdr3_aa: CASSLSGPSSYNEQFF
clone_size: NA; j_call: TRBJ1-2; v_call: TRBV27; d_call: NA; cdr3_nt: TGTGCCAGCGGGCTCTCGCGGCGGATTAACTATGGCTACACCTTC; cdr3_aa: CASGLSRRINYGYTF
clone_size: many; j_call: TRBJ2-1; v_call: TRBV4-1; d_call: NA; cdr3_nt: TGCGCCAGCAGCCGCCAAGGATTGAGTTTCTCGGATGAGCAGTTCTTC; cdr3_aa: CASSRQGLSFSDEQFF
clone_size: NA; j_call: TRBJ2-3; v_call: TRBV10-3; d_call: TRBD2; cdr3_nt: TGTGCCATCGGGTCCAACGTGGGGCTAGCGGGGGCCACTCCTCTCGATACGCAGTATTTT; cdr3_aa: CAIGSNVGLAGATPLDTQYF
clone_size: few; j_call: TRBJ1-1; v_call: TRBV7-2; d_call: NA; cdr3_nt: TGTGCCAGCAGCAAGACAGTTATGAACACTGAAGCTTTCTTT; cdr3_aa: CASSKTVMNTEAFF
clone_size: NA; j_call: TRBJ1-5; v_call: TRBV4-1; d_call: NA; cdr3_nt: TGCGCCAGCAGCCCCGACGCGTCGGGGCAGAAAAATCAGCCCCAGCATTTT; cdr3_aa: CASSPDASGQKNQPQHF
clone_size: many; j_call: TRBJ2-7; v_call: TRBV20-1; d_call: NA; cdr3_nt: TGCAGTGCTAGAGAGGTTCACGAGCAGTACTTC; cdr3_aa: CSAREVHEQYF
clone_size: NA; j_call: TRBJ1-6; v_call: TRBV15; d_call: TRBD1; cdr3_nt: TGTGCCACCAGCAACCCCCGACAGGGAGGCTATAATTCACCCCTCCACTTT; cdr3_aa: CATSNPRQGGYNSPLHF
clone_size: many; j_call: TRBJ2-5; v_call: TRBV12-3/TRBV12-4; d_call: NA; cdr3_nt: TGTGCCAGCAGTCCCCCGGGGTTACAAGAGACCCAGTACTTC; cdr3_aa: CASSPPGLQETQYF
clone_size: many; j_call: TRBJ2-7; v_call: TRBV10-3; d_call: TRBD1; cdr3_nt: TGTGCCATCAGTGACGGCGGGACAGGGTTCTACGAGCAGTACTTC; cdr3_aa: CAISDGGTGFYEQYF
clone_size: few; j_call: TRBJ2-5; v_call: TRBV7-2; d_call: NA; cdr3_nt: TGTGCCAGCAGCTTAGGTGGGGGGCTGATGGAGACCCAGTACTTC; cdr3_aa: CASSLGGGLMETQYF
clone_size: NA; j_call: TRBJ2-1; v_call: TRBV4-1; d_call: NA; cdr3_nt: TGCGCCAGCAGCCATCCAGTTTTAGACAATGAGCAGTTCTTC; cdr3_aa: CASSHPVLDNEQFF
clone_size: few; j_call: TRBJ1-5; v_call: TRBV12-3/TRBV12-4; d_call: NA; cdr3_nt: TGTGCCAGCAGTCCACGGGGGTCGAGCAATCAGCCCCAGCATTTT; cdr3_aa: CASSPRGSSNQPQHF
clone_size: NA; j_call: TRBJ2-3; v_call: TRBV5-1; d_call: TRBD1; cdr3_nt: TGCGCCAGCTCCCAGGGGGACAGGGCAGATACGCAGTATTTT; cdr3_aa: CASSQGDRADTQYF
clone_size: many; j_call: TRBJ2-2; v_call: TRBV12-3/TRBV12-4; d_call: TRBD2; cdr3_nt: TGTGCCAGCACCCTAGCGGGACTTACCGGGGAGCTGTTTTTT; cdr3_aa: CASTLAGLTGELFF
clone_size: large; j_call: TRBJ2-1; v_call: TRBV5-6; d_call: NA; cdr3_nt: TGTGCCAGCAGCCCCGAGGGACGGCACAATGAGCAGTTCTTC; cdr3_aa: CASSPEGRHNEQFF
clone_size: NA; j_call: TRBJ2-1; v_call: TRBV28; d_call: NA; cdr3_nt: TGTGCCAGCAGTCTAGTGCTCGCGGTTGGTGAGCAGTTCTTC; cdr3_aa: CASSLVLAVGEQFF
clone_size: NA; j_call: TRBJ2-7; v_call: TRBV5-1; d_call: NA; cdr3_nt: TGCGCCAGCAGCTTCCGCTCCGCCTACGAGCAGTACTTC; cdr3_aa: CASSFRSAYEQYF
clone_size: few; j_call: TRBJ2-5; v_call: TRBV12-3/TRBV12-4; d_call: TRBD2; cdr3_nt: TGTGCCAGCAGTTTGTCGGGGGGGCGTCAAGAGACCCAGTACTTC; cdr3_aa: CASSLSGGRQETQYF